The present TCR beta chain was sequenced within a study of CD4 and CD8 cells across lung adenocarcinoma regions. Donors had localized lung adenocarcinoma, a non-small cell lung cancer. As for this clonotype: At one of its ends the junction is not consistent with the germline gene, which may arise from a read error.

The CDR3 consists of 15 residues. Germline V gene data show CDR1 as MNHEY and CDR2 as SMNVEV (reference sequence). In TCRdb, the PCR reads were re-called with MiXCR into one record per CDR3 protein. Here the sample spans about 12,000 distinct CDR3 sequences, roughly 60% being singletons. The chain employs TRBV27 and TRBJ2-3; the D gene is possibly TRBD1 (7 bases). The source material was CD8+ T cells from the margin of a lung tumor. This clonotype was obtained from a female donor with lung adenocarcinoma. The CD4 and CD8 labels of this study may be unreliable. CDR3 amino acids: CAGGLGGPEEETQYF. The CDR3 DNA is TGTGCCGGGGGGTTAGGGGGCCCAGAGGAAGAGACGCAGTATTTC.